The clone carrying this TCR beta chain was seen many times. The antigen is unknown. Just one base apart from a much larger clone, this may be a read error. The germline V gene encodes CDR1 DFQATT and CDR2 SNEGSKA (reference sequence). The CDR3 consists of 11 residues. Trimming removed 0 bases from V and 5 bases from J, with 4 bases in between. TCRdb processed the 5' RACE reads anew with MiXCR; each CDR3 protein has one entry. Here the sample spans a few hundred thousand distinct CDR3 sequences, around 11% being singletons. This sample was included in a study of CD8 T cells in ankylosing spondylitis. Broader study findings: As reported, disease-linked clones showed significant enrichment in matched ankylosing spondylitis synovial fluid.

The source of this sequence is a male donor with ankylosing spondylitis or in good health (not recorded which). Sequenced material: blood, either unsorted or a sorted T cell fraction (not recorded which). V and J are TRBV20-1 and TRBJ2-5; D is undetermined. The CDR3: CSARDLETQYF. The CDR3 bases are TGCAGTGCTAGAGATTTGGAGACCCAGTACTTC.